The 9 T cell receptor beta chains below come from one sample, sequenced in a study of T cell changes during pregnancy in multiple sclerosis. Sequenced by immunoSEQ multiplex PCR; TCRdb stores in-frame clones only, minus some. The top ten clones hold less than 2% of a sample with about 57,000 clones, 93% of them seen once. The sequencing used peripheral blood, collected after pregnancy. The receptors shown here come from a female donor with multiple sclerosis, enrolled in a pregnancy study.

The genes are TRBV5-5 and TRBJ2-1, with 9 nucleotides matching TRBD1. After removal of 4 bases from V and 8 bases from J, the junction contained 16 bases not matched to a gene. Germline values: CDR1 SGHKS, CDR2 YYEKEE (reference sequence). The CDR3 contains 17 residues. The CDR3, as DNA: TGTGCCAGCAGCCAGTTTTTTGGGACAGGGAGGGTCGATGAGCAGTTCTTC. Its protein is CASSQFFGTGRVDEQFF.

This clone has a count of ten or more. This chain links TRBV4-2 with TRBJ2-2, with TRBD1 identical over 7 bases. Germline loops: CDR1 LGHNA, CDR2 YNFKEQ. With 3 bases clipped from V and 3 bases from J, the junction kept 7 bases outside the gene matches. The CDR3 consists of 16 residues. The CDR3 reads CASSQEGQDHTGELFF. The DNA for the CDR3 is TGTGCCAGCAGCCAGGAAGGACAGGACCACACCGGGGAGCTGTTTTTT.

This chain uses TRBV5-6 with TRBJ2-7; 8 nucleotides match TRBD1. Germline V CDR1 and CDR2: SGHDT, YYEEEE. CDR3 length equals 15 residues. J was trimmed by 3 bases and V by 4 bases; bases with no gene match: 9. In nucleotides, the CDR3 is TGTGCCAGCAGCCCCCCCGGGGACAGGCTCTACGAGCAGTACTTC. Translated: CASSPPGDRLYEQYF. The whole variable domain, filled in from reference TRBV5-6 and TRBJ2-7, reads DAGVTQSPTHLIKTRGQQVTLRCSPKSGHDTVSWYQQALGQGPQFIFQYYEEEERQRGNFPDRFSGHQFPNYSSELNVNALLLGDSALYLCASSPPGDRLYEQYFGPGTRLTVT.

The rearrangement joins TRBV27 to TRBJ2-7; 9 bases agree with TRBD1. The V gene's germline CDR1 is MNHEY and CDR2 SMNVEV (reference sequence). This CDR3 region has 16 residues. Unmatched junction bases numbered 9, after V lost 6 bases and J lost 0 bases. CDR3 sequence reads: CASSPSTGGVSYEQYF. The CDR3 DNA reads TGTGCCAGCAGCCCATCAACAGGGGGCGTCTCCTACGAGCAGTACTTC.

The chain joins TRBV21-1 to TRBJ2-3; the D call in the table, TRBD2, was not verified against the DNA. TRBV21-1 is described as a pseudogene. This CDR3 is built from 15 residues. CDR3 amino acids: CASSNPSGCTDTQYF. CDR3 in DNA: TGTGCCAGCAGCAACCCTAGCGGTTGCACAGATACGCAGTATTTT.

CDR3 amino acids: CASSSRATNEKLFF. DNA of the CDR3: TGTGCCAGCAGCTCCAGGGCAACTAATGAAAAACTGTTTTTT. The V call is TRBV11-3, the J call TRBJ1-4; possible D gene TRBD1, 5 bases. This CDR3 has 14 residues. CDR1 is SGHNT, CDR2 YENEEA, per germline. Between the trimmed V and J ends, which lost 4 bases and 0 bases, there was a span of 6 bases. Complete variable domain (other parts from reference TRBV11-3 and TRBJ1-4): EAGVVQSPRYKIIEKKQPVAFWCNPISGHNTLYWYLQNLGQGPELLIRYENEEAVDDSQLPKDRFSAERLKGVDSTLKIQPAELGDSAVYLCASSSRATNEKLFFGSGTQLSVL.

J is TRBJ2-1 and V is TRBV2; no reliable D call. V was cut by 8 bases and J by 4 bases, with 12 bases left in between. The germline gives CDR1 SNHLY, CDR2 FYNNEI. The CDR3 extends over 13 amino acids. The DNA for the CDR3 is TGTGCCAGCGCCGGTAATCCTTACAATGAGCAGTTCTTC. This sequence encodes CASAGNPYNEQFF.

CDR3 loop: CASSIRTSGTDTQYF. The DNA for the CDR3 is TGTGCCAGTAGTATCCGGACTAGCGGGACAGATACGCAGTATTTT. V is TRBV19 and J is TRBJ2-3; 11 bases map to TRBD2. Per germline, CDR1 LNHDA and CDR2 SQIVND (reference sequence). This CDR3 has 15 amino acids. With V trimmed by 3 bases and J by 3 bases, 2 bases remained unmatched.

V is TRBV15 and J is TRBJ1-1; D possibly corresponds to TRBD1 (5 bases). The length of the CDR3 is 15 residues. The germline V and J ends were trimmed by 4 bases and 4 bases, with 16 bases remaining between them. Looked up from germline, CDR1 is LNHNV and CDR2 is YYDKDF (reference sequence). The CDR3 reads CATSIWAGTSTEAFF. In DNA, the CDR3 is TGTGCCACCAGCATTTGGGCGGGGACGAGCACTGAAGCTTTCTTT.